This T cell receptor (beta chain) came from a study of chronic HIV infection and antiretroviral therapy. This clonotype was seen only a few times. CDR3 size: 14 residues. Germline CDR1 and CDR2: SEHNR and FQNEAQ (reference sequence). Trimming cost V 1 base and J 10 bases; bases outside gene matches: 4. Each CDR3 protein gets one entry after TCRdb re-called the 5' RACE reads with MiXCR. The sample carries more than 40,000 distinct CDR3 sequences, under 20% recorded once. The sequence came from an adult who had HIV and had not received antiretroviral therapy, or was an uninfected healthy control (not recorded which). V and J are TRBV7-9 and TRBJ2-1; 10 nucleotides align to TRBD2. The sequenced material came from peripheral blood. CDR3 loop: CASSLVLAGEEQFF. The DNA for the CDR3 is TGTGCCAGCAGCTTAGTTCTAGCGGGAGAGGAGCAGTTCTTC.